Listed below are T cell receptor beta chains from one sample, sequenced in a study of regulatory T cells in long-lasting Graves disease. In TCRdb, the multiplex PCR reads were re-called with MiXCR into one record per CDR3 protein. The table records about 660,000 distinct CDR3 sequences, about 30% of them present only once. Here the sequenced sample was peripheral blood mononuclear cells (PBMCs), taken when the disease was refractory, from a patient treated with antithyroid drugs. The origin of the receptors is a female donor with Graves disease. Both conserved end residues are part of each CDR3. Fields, in order: V gene, D gene, J gene, CDR3 length, clone size, CDR3 DNA, CDR3 protein. D genes are given only for firm matches. Size is stated for part of the rows, as once, few or many counts, or as a class when the clone is expanded.

TRBV5-1	.	TRBJ1-4	17	.	TGCGCCAGCAGCTTGGTAGGGCAGGCGGCCAGTAATGAAAAACTGTTTTTT	CASSLVGQAASNEKLFF
TRBV29-1	TRBD1	TRBJ1-4	13	.	TGCAGCGTCGGGGAGGGGGCTTGGGAAAAACTGTTTTTT	CSVGEGAWEKLFF
TRBV2	.	TRBJ2-7	12	few	TGTGCCAGCAGTGACTGGACCTACGAGCGGTACTTC	CASSDWTYERYF
TRBV28	.	TRBJ1-1	14	many	TGTGCCAGCAGTAGACAGGTAACGAACACTGAAGCTTTCTTT	CASSRQVTNTEAFF
TRBV2	.	TRBJ2-1	14	many	TGTGCCAGCAGTGACGCGGTATCCTACAATGAGCAGTTCTTC	CASSDAVSYNEQFF
TRBV19	.	TRBJ2-7	12	.	TGTGCCAGTAGGGGCCGGTCCTACGAGCAGTACTTC	CASRGRSYEQYF
TRBV29-1	.	TRBJ2-4	15	.	TGCAGCGTTGAAGAATCCTCGGGGGCCAAAAACATTCAGTACTTC	CSVEESSGAKNIQYF
TRBV3-1	TRBD1	TRBJ1-4	17	once	TGTGCCAGCAGCCGACGGATGGGGACAGGGAAGGGTGAAAAACTGTTTTTT	CASSRRMGTGKGEKLFF
TRBV6-2/TRBV6-3	.	TRBJ1-1	17	few	TGTGCCAGCAGTTACGATTTTCGACAGATAAAGAACACTGAAGCTTTCTTT	CASSYDFRQIKNTEAFF
TRBV30	.	TRBJ2-7	14	.	TGTCTAATACCGGGACACCTCAATTGTGCCGAGCAGTACTTC	CLIPGHLNCAEQYF
TRBV20-1	TRBD1	TRBJ1-5	12	once	TGCAGTGCCGGAGGGGGCGGTCAGCCCCAGCATTTT	CSAGGGGQPQHF
TRBV29-1	.	TRBJ1-4	13	.	TGCAGCGCCGTGACAGTTGCTAATGAAAAACTGTTTTTT	CSAVTVANEKLFF
TRBV2	.	TRBJ1-2	14	many	TGTGCCAGCAGTGCTTCTAGGCCTAACTATGGCTACACCTTC	CASSASRPNYGYTF
TRBV5-1	TRBD2	TRBJ2-1	15	few	TGCGCCAGCAGCTTGGTCGCTAGCGGCTACAATGAGCAGTTCTTC	CASSLVASGYNEQFF